This is a list of T cell receptor beta chains from one sample in a study of cytomegalovirus exposure and HLA in healthy donors. The assay was immunoSEQ multiplex PCR, and TCRdb's table has in-frame clones only and misses some. The sample shows about 130,000 clones, 85% to 90% of them seen only once. Sequencing was performed on PBMCs. These receptors came from a woman in her twenties or thirties in good health and CMV-seropositive. Each CDR3 is given without its conserved first and last residue.

V gene: TRBV4-2; CDR3 protein: ASSPGPQLYEQY
V gene: TRBV2; CDR3 protein: ASRAVDSYGYT
V gene: TRBV6-6; CDR3 protein: ASSHSGTGDRETQY
V gene: TRBV5-4; CDR3 protein: ASSSMTGITEAF
V gene: TRBV15; CDR3 protein: ATSFPGLYGYT
V gene: TRBV9; CDR3 protein: ASSVVGDGTQY
V gene: TRBV28; CDR3 protein: ASRGTGGQETQY
V gene: TRBV7-9; CDR3 protein: ASSLALGELF
V gene: TRBV15; CDR3 protein: ATSTRDSPFVDNQPQH
V gene: TRBV5-4; CDR3 protein: ASSHPGQGASGELF
V gene: TRBV5-6; CDR3 protein: ASSGGPRETQY
V gene: TRBV19; CDR3 protein: ASSIEGTGDQPQH
V gene: TRBV6-6; CDR3 protein: ASTTSKGVPYEQY
V gene: TRBV18; CDR3 protein: ASSPRLAGVNEQF
V gene: TRBV28; CDR3 protein: ASSFPIAGGSYEQY
V gene: TRBV7-2; CDR3 protein: ASSLVGTSGGGGEQY
V gene: TRBV7-9; CDR3 protein: ASSLGQVNQPQH
V gene: TRBV10-1; CDR3 protein: ASSGPGPSDEQF
V gene: TRBV2; CDR3 protein: ASSESASSYNEQF
V gene: TRBV7-2; CDR3 protein: ASSLGTRQETQY
V gene: TRBV25-1; CDR3 protein: ASSESGTGVSEQY
V gene: TRBV9; CDR3 protein: ASSPGNEQF
V gene: TRBV6-1; CDR3 protein: ASSALGGGETQY
V gene: TRBV5-4; CDR3 protein: ASSLEVSAGELF
V gene: TRBV27; CDR3 protein: ASSLYSRGGEQF
V gene: TRBV7-3; CDR3 protein: ASSLSGSGTDTQY
V gene: TRBV29-1; CDR3 protein: SVDLGLAGLYNEQF
V gene: TRBV28; CDR3 protein: ASSFRAGPYGYT
V gene: TRBV5-1; CDR3 protein: ASSLNGLGHEQY
V gene: TRBV19; CDR3 protein: ASSTTSGGYNEQF
V gene: TRBV5-1; CDR3 protein: ASSWTSNTEAF
V gene: TRBV7-2; CDR3 protein: ASSPTLSATTDTQY
V gene: TRBV28; CDR3 protein: ASTGGLSSYEQY
V gene: TRBV29-1; CDR3 protein: SVLYWTGDQETQY
V gene: TRBV5-4; CDR3 protein: ASSRGGQTNTEAF
V gene: TRBV6-6; CDR3 protein: ASSYGNRGPVEKLF
V gene: TRBV9; CDR3 protein: ASSAGRNSEKLF
V gene: TRBV28; CDR3 protein: ASSLAVSTDTQY
V gene: TRBV19; CDR3 protein: ASSRTRESYNEQF
V gene: TRBV7-8; CDR3 protein: ASSRTSGRASYEQY
V gene: TRBV14; CDR3 protein: ASSRGLARITGELF
V gene: TRBV28; CDR3 protein: ASSPRPGWVLGTQY
V gene: TRBV18; CDR3 protein: ASSPIEVTEAF
V gene: TRBV29-1; CDR3 protein: SGTGTGGWETQY
V gene: TRBV27; CDR3 protein: ASSVTGSGANVLT
V gene: TRBV9; CDR3 protein: ASSHDSLNTEAF
V gene: TRBV5-1; CDR3 protein: ASSLQPGTSGTGNEQF
V gene: TRBV15; CDR3 protein: ATSRDRGRYNEQF
V gene: TRBV7-9; CDR3 protein: ASSRTGTSSTEQY
V gene: TRBV5-4; CDR3 protein: ASSSGLAGPWGETQY
V gene: TRBV7-9; CDR3 protein: ASRSLQEEQY